The 30 T cell receptor beta chains presented below share a single source sample, sequenced in a study of CXCR3-negative and CXCR3-positive naive CD8 T cells. Via 5' RACE with UMI labels, TRB cDNA libraries were prepared. TCRdb reprocessed the 5' RACE reads, keeping one entry per CDR3 protein, no DNA. The repertoire table contains about 130,000 distinct CDR3 sequences. The sample taken for sequencing was naive CXCR3- CD8+ T cells from blood. The subset denotes: CD45RO-CCR7+CD27+CD95- naive CD8+ T cells lacking CXCR3 (TNR3-). These receptors all come from a human donor in good health. Some clones in this sample may be carry-over from other donors' samples.

The chain uses TRBV27 and TRBJ2-7; the D call from TCRdb, TRBD2, cannot be confirmed without DNA. This CDR3 comprises 15 residues. Germline assignment: CDR1 MNHEY and CDR2 SMNVEV (reference sequence). This CDR3 reads CASSLRPSPTYEQYF.

The rearrangement links TRBV7-2 to TRBJ1-1; with no DNA, the TCRdb D assignment of TRBD1 cannot be verified. Germline CDR1 and CDR2: SGHTA and FQGNSA. There are 17 residues in the CDR3. The CDR3 loop is CASSLVQLGTGFTEAFF.

The rearrangement joins TRBV9 to TRBJ2-2; TCRdb lists TRBD2, though no DNA is available to test this call. Germline values: CDR1 SGDLS, CDR2 YYNGEE. The CDR3 loop spans 16 amino acids. The CDR3 sequence is CASSVVAGRGEGELFF. Drawing the rest from reference TRBV9 and TRBJ2-2, the complete variable domain is DSGVTQTPKHLITATGQRVTLRCSPRSGDLSVYWYQQSLDQGLQFLIQYYNGEERAKGNILERFSAQQFPDLHSELNLSSLELGDSALYFCASSVVAGRGEGELFFGEGSRLTVL.

This chain connects TRBV29-1 to TRBJ2-7; absent DNA, TCRdb's TRBD2 call cannot be checked. The CDR3 consists of 12 residues. The germline CDR1 and CDR2 sequences are SQVTM and ANQGSEA. The CDR3 loop is CSVEFGRDEQYF.

The CDR3 loop is CASRHTLAGVGNEQFF. The chain has TRBV7-9 and TRBJ2-1; the TCRdb call, TRBD2, lacks DNA for checking. CDR3 length equals 16 residues. CDR1 is SEHNR, CDR2 FQNEAQ, per germline (reference sequence).

The chain couples TRBV6-6 to TRBJ2-1; TCRdb designates TRBD1, a call that cannot be tested without DNA. The CDR3 loop spans 14 amino acids. CDR1 MNHNY and CDR2 SVGAGI come from the germline V gene (reference sequence). This CDR3 reads CASSYQDRWAEQFF.

The genes are TRBV4-1 and TRBJ1-1; the TCRdb call, TRBD1, lacks DNA for checking. The germline V gene encodes CDR1 MGHRA and CDR2 YSYEKL. This CDR3 region has 13 residues. Here the CDR3 reads CASSAQGRTEAFF.

The chain uses TRBV9 and TRBJ2-1; TCRdb indicates TRBD2, and absent DNA this call remains unverified. There are 16 residues in the CDR3. Germline V CDR1 and CDR2: SGDLS, YYNGEE. CDR3 region: CASSSASGSSYNEQFF. The complete variable domain, with remaining parts taken from reference TRBV9 and TRBJ2-1, reads DSGVTQTPKHLITATGQRVTLRCSPRSGDLSVYWYQQSLDQGLQFLIQYYNGEERAKGNILERFSAQQFPDLHSELNLSSLELGDSALYFCASSSASGSSYNEQFFGPGTRLTVL.

The CDR3 region is CASSSQGGVNSPLHF. The chain uses TRBV7-6 and TRBJ1-6; the D gene TCRdb calls, TRBD1, cannot be checked with no DNA. Germline V gene sequence: CDR1 SGHVS, CDR2 FNYEAQ. The CDR3 is 15 residues long.

The chain joins TRBV12-3 or TRBV12-4 to TRBJ1-1; TCRdb designates TRBD1, a call that cannot be tested without DNA. The CDR3 spans 14 residues. CDR3 residues: CASSLAGVDTEAFF.

The chain combines TRBV19 with TRBJ1-1. CDR1 LNHDA and CDR2 SQIVND come from the germline V gene (reference sequence). This CDR3 is 13 amino acids long. CDR3: CASSGYLNTEAFF. The full variable domain, with the rest looked up from reference TRBV19 and TRBJ1-1, is DGGITQSPKYLFRKEGQNVTLSCEQNLNHDAMYWYRQDPGQGLRLIYYSQIVNDFQKGDIAEGYSVSREKKESFPLTVTSAQKNPTAFYLCASSGYLNTEAFFGQGTRLTVV.

V and J are TRBV5-1 and TRBJ2-1; TCRdb reports TRBD1, a call that lacks DNA to check it against. The CDR3 totals 15 residues. Germline CDR1 SGHRS, CDR2 YFSETQ. Here the CDR3 reads CASSADREAYNEQFF.

The gene calls are TRBV29-1 and TRBJ2-7; TCRdb's D gene call, TRBD1, goes unchecked for lack of DNA. In germline, CDR1 is SQVTM, CDR2 ANQGSEA. CDR3 length: 14 residues. CDR3 protein: CSVVPAGRPYEQYF.

This chain uses TRBV29-1 with TRBJ2-5; the TCRdb call, TRBD1, lacks DNA for checking. Germline V gives CDR1 SQVTM, CDR2 ANQGSEA. The CDR3 extends over 14 amino acids. The CDR3 here is CSVGAFAIQETQYF.

This chain uses TRBV5-1 with TRBJ2-1; TCRdb's D gene call, TRBD1, goes unchecked for lack of DNA. This CDR3 contains 17 residues. CDR1 is SGHRS, CDR2 YFSETQ, per germline. The CDR3 here is CASSRLGGDGYGDEQFF.

The V and J genes are TRBV28 and TRBJ2-7; without DNA, the TCRdb call of TRBD1 cannot be checked. In germline, CDR1 is MDHEN, CDR2 SYDVKM. The length of the CDR3 is 15 residues. CDR3 amino acids: CASQVFTGASYEQYF.

This sequence joins TRBV7-9 and TRBJ2-1; TCRdb gives TRBD2 as the D gene, but with no DNA this cannot be confirmed. CDR3 length: 13 amino acids. Germline V gene lookup returns CDR1 SEHNR and CDR2 FQNEAQ (reference sequence). The chain's CDR3 is CASSRGEDSEQFF. The full variable domain, rest sourced from reference TRBV7-9 and TRBJ2-1, is DTGVSQNPRHKITKRGQNVTFRCDPISEHNRLYWYRQTLGQGPEFLTYFQNEAQLEKSRLLSDRFSAERPKGSFSTLEIQRTEQGDSAMYLCASSRGEDSEQFFGPGTRLTVL.

This chain joins TRBV29-1 and TRBJ2-5; absent DNA, TCRdb's TRBD1 call cannot be checked. Germline V lookup: CDR1 SQVTM, CDR2 ANQGSEA. CDR3 length: 19 amino acids. CDR3 amino acids: CSVEGPSLTGQGLQETQYF.

The rearrangement joins TRBV27 to TRBJ2-7; absent DNA, TCRdb's TRBD1 call cannot be checked. Germline CDR1 reads MNHEY; CDR2 reads SMNVEV (reference sequence). CDR3 length: 13 amino acids. CDR3 region: CASRFRGEYEQYF.

The chain carries TRBV6-6 and TRBJ1-1; the TCRdb D gene call, TRBD1, has no DNA to confirm it. CDR1 and CDR2 (germline): MNHNY, SVGAGI (reference sequence). The CDR3 has 15 residues. Here the CDR3 reads CASSYSDRGDTEAFF.

This chain links TRBV7-9 with TRBJ2-1; TCRdb picks TRBD1, but there is no DNA to check that call. CDR3 length: 15 amino acids. Per the germline V gene, CDR1 is SEHNR and CDR2 is FQNEAQ (reference sequence). This chain's CDR3 is CASSFGTGVYNEQFF.

The chain combines TRBV4-1 with TRBJ1-6. CDR3 length equals 14 residues. Germline values: CDR1 MGHRA, CDR2 YSYEKL. The CDR3 sequence is CASSPGGSNSPLHF.

V gene TRBV10-3 combines with J gene TRBJ2-1. The CDR3 sequence is 11 residues long. CDR1 and CDR2 (germline): ENHRY, SYGVKD. The CDR3 reads CAIRWYNEQFF.

The chain combines TRBV7-9 with TRBJ1-5; TCRdb designates TRBD1, a call that cannot be tested without DNA. This CDR3 comprises 16 residues. The V gene's germline CDR1 is SEHNR and CDR2 FQNEAQ (reference sequence). CDR3 sequence reads: CASSPGTGALGQPQHF.

This sequence joins TRBV7-9 and TRBJ2-5; TCRdb's D gene call, TRBD2, goes unchecked for lack of DNA. CDR1 SEHNR and CDR2 FQNEAQ come from the germline V gene (reference sequence). There are 20 residues in the CDR3. This CDR3 is CASSLARGKNGPRMVETQYF.

J is TRBJ2-7 and V is TRBV29-1; TCRdb reports TRBD2, a call that lacks DNA to check it against. The CDR3 has 14 amino acids. Per germline, CDR1 SQVTM and CDR2 ANQGSEA. The CDR3 sequence: CSVAASGGSYEQYF.

This sequence joins TRBV9 and TRBJ2-7; the D call of TRBD1 rests on TCRdb alone, since no DNA is present to check it. This CDR3 region has 14 residues. Germline loops: CDR1 SGDLS, CDR2 YYNGEE. The CDR3 reads CASSVFRDSYEQYF.

The chain uses TRBV25-1 and TRBJ2-1; TCRdb calls TRBD1, which cannot be checked without DNA. This CDR3 has 16 residues. The germline gives CDR1 MGHDK, CDR2 SYGVNS. The CDR3 loop is CASSPGTGSPSGEQFF.

The chain employs TRBV19 and TRBJ2-5; no DNA is available, so the TRBD1 call from TCRdb remains unchecked. This CDR3 has 14 residues. Germline V lookup: CDR1 LNHDA, CDR2 SQIVND (reference sequence). CDR3 protein: CASSPLGGQETQYF. Using reference TRBV19 and TRBJ2-5 for the parts outside the CDR3, the full variable domain is DGGITQSPKYLFRKEGQNVTLSCEQNLNHDAMYWYRQDPGQGLRLIYYSQIVNDFQKGDIAEGYSVSREKKESFPLTVTSAQKNPTAFYLCASSPLGGQETQYFGPGTRLLVL.

This chain uses TRBV25-1 with TRBJ2-5; absent DNA, TCRdb's TRBD1 call cannot be checked. Germline V CDR1 and CDR2: MGHDK, SYGVNS. This CDR3 is 14 amino acids long. CDR3 protein: CASSELAGLETQYF.